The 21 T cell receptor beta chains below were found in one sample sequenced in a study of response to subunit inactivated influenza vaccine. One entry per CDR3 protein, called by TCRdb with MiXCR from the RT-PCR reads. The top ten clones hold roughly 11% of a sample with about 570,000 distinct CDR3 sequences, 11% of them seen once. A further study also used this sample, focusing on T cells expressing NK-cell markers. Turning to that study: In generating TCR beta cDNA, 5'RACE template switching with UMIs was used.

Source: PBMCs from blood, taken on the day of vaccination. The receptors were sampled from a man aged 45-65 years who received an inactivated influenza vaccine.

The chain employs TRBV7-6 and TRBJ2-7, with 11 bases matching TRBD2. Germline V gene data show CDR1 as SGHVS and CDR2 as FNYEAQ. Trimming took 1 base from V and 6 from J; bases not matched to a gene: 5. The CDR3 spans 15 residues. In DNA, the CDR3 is TGTGCCAGCAGCTTAGTAGCGGGGGGGGCCGGCGAGCAGTACTTC. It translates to CASSLVAGGAGEQYF.

In DNA, the CDR3 is TGTGCCAGCACCTCCGTCGGGGGGTTAGAGACCCAGTACTTC. Its protein product is CASTSVGGLETQYF. This chain joins TRBV25-1 and TRBJ2-5; 7 bases line up with TRBD2. The trim removed 7 bases at V and 4 bases at J, leaving 9 bases unmatched. The CDR3 loop spans 14 amino acids. CDR1 and CDR2 from the germline V gene are MGHDK and SYGVNS.

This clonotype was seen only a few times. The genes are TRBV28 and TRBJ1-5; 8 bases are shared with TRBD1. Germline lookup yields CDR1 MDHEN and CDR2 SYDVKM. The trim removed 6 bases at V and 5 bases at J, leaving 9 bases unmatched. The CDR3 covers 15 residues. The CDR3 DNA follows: TGTGCCAGCAGACAAGCCGGGACAGGAGATCAGCCCCAGCATTTT. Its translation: CASRQAGTGDQPQHF.

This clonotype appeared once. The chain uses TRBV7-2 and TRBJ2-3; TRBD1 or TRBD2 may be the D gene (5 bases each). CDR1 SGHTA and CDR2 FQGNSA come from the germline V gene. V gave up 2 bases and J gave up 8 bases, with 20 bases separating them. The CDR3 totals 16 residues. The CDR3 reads CASSLPLRGRGATQYF. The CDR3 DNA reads TGTGCCAGCAGCTTACCCCTCCGGGGAAGGGGTGCTACGCAGTATTTT. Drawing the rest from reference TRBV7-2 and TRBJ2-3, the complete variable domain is GAGVSQSPSNKVTEKGKDVELRCDPISGHTALYWYRQSLGQGLEFLIYFQGNSAPDKSGLPSDRFSAERTGGSVSTLTIQRTQQEDSAVYLCASSLPLRGRGATQYFGPGTRLTVL.

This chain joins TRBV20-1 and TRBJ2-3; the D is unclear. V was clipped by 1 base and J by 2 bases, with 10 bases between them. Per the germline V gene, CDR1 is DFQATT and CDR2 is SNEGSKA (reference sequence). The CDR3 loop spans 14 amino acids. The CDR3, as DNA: TGCAGTGCTAGAGTTCCGGGCCACACAGATACGCAGTATTTT. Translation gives CSARVPGHTDTQYF.

The CDR3: CASSSQREGPETQYF. CDR3 nucleotides: TGCGCCAGCAGCTCCCAGCGGGAGGGCCCTGAGACCCAGTACTTC. The chain couples TRBV5-1 to TRBJ2-5; 10 nucleotides align to TRBD2. Germline assignment: CDR1 SGHRS and CDR2 YFSETQ. CDR3 size: 15 residues. V trimming: 3 bases; J trimming: 5 bases; junction bases outside the gene matches: 7.

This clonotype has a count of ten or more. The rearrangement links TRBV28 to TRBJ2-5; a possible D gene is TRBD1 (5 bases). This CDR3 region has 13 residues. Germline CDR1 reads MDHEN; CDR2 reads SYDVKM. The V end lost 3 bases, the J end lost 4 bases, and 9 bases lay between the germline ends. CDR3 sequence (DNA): TGTGCCAGCAGTTTTCAGGGTTTAGAGACCCAGTACTTC. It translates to CASSFQGLETQYF. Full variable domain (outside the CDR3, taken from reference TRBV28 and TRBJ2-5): DVKVTQSSRYLVKRTGEKVFLECVQDMDHENMFWYRQDPGLGLRLIYFSYDVKMKEKGDIPEGYSVSREKKERFSLILESASTNQTSMYLCASSFQGLETQYFGPGTRLLVL.

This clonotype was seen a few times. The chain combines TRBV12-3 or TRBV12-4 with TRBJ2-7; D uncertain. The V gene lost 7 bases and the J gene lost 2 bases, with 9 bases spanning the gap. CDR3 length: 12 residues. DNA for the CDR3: TGTGCCAGCAAGGGATCCGCCTACGAGCAGTACTTC. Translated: CASKGSAYEQYF.

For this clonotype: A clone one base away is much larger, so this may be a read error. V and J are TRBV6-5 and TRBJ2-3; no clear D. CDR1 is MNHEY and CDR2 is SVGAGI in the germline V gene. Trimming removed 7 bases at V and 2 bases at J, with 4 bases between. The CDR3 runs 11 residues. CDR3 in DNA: TGTGCCAGCACCTACACAGATACGCAGTATTTT. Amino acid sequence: CASTYTDTQYF.

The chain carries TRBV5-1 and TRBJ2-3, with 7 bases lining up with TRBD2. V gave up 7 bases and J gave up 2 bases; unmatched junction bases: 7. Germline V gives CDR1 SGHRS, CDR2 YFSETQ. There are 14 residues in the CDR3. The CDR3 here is CASSTAGYTDTQYF. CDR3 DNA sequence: TGCGCCAGCTCCACAGCGGGGTACACAGATACGCAGTATTTT.

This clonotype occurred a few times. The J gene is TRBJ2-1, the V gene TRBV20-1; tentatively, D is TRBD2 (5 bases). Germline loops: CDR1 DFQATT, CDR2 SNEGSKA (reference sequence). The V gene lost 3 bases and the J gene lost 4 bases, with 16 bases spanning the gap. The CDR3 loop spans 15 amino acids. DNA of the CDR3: TGCAGTGCTAGGAGACAAGCGGAAAAATACAATGAGCAGTTCTTC. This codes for CSARRQAEKYNEQFF.

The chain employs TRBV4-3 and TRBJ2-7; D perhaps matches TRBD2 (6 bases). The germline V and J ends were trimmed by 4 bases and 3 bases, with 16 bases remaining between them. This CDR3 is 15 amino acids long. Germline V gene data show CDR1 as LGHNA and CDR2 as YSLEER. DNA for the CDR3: TGCGCCAGCAGCCCTCAACCACGGAGGGACTACGAGCAGTACTTC. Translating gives CASSPQPRRDYEQYF.

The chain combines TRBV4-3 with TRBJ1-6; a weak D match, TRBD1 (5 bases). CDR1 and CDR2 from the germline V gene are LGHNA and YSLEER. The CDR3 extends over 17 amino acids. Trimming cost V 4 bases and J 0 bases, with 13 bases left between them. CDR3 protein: CASSPGTSGSYNSPLHF. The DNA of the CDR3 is TGCGCCAGCAGCCCCGGGACGTCCGGCTCCTATAATTCACCCCTCCACTTT.

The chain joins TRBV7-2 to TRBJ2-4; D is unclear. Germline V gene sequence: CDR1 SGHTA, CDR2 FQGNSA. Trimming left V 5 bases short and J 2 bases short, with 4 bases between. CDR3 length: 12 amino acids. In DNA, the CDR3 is TGTGCCAGCAGCGGACCCAAAAACATTCAGTACTTC. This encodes CASSGPKNIQYF.

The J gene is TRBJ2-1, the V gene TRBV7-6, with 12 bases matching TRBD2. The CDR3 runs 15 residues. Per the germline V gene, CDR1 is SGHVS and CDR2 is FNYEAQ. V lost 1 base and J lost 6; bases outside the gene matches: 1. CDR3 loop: CASSLETSGSNEQFF. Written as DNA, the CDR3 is TGTGCCAGCAGCTTAGAGACTAGCGGGAGCAATGAGCAGTTCTTC.

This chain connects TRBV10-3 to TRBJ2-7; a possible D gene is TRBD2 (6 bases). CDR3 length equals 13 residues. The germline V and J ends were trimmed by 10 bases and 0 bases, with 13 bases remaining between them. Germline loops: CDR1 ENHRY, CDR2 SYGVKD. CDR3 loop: CASAGLSSYEQYF. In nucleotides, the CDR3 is TGTGCCAGCGCGGGGCTTAGCTCCTACGAGCAGTACTTC.

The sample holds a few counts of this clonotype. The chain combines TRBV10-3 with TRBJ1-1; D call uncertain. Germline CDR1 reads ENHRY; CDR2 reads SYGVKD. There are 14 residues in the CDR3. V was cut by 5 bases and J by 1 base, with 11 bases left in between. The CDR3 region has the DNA TGTGCCATCAGTCGCAAAGGGCAGAACACTGAAGCTTTCTTT. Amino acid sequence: CAISRKGQNTEAFF.

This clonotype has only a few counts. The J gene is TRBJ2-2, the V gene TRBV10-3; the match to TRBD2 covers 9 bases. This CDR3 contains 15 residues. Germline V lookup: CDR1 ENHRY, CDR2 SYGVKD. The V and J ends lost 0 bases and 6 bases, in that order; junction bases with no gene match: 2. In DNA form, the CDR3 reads TGTGCCATCAGTGAGTCTGGGACTAGCTCCGGGGAGCTGTTTTTT. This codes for CAISESGTSSGELFF.

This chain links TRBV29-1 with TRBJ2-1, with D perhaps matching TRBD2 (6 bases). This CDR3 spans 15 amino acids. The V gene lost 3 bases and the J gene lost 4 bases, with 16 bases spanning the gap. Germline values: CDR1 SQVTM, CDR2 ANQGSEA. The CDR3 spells CSVDRPGTDYNEQFF. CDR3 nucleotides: TGCAGCGTTGATCGTCCCGGGACTGATTACAATGAGCAGTTCTTC.

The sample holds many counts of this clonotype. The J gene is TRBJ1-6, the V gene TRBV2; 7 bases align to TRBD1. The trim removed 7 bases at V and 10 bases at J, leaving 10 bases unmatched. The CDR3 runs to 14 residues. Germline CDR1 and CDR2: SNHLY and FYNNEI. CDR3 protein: CASTGEQGLSPLHF. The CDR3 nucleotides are TGTGCCAGCACGGGGGAACAGGGGCTCTCACCCCTCCACTTT.

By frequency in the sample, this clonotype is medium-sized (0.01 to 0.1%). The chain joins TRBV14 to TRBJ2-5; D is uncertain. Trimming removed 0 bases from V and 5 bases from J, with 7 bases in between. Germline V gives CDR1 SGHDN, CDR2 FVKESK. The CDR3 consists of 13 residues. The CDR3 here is CASSQDGYETQYF. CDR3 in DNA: TGTGCCAGCAGCCAAGATGGGTACGAGACCCAGTACTTC.